Listed below are T cell receptor beta chains from one sample, sequenced in a study of early T cells in non-severe SARS-CoV-2 infection. TCRdb processed the 5' RACE reads anew with MiXCR; each CDR3 protein has one entry. The sample yields some 71,000 distinct CDR3 sequences, 10% to 15% seen once. Sequenced: whole blood. These receptors were collected from an adult who was a healthcare worker with PCR-confirmed SARS-CoV-2 infection or an uninfected control (not recorded which). Each CDR3 is given with its conserved first and last residue. Fields, in order: V gene, J gene, D gene, CDR3 length, clone size, CDR3 DNA, CDR3 protein. The D gene is left open where the match is weak. The size of a clone is reported for some rows only, either as once, few or many, or as a class for expanded clones.

v_call: TRBV20-1
j_call: TRBJ2-3
d_call: NA
cdr3_length: 13
clone_size: NA
cdr3_nt: TGCAGTGCTAGAGTATGGGCGACAGATACGCAGTATTTT
cdr3_aa: CSARVWATDTQYF

v_call: TRBV7-9
j_call: TRBJ1-6
d_call: NA
cdr3_length: 13
clone_size: few
cdr3_nt: TGTGCCAGCAGCTCCGAGGGAAATTCACCCCTCCACTTT
cdr3_aa: CASSSEGNSPLHF

v_call: TRBV12-3/TRBV12-4
j_call: TRBJ2-7
d_call: NA
cdr3_length: 13
clone_size: NA
cdr3_nt: TGTGCCAGCAGTTTGAACTATCCTTACGAGCAGTACTTC
cdr3_aa: CASSLNYPYEQYF

v_call: TRBV20-1
j_call: TRBJ2-1
d_call: NA
cdr3_length: 14
clone_size: many
cdr3_nt: TGCAGTGCCACCCTAGCGTCTCGCCACAATGAGCAGTTCTTC
cdr3_aa: CSATLASRHNEQFF

v_call: TRBV20-1
j_call: TRBJ2-3
d_call: TRBD1
cdr3_length: 17
clone_size: few
cdr3_nt: TGCAGTGCTAGGCCCCCTCCGGGACAGGGAAGCACAGATACGCAGTATTTT
cdr3_aa: CSARPPPGQGSTDTQYF

v_call: TRBV27
j_call: TRBJ2-7
d_call: NA
cdr3_length: 16
clone_size: medium-sized
cdr3_nt: TGTGCCAGCAGCCGGGGGCCGGGGATAACAACCCACGAGCAGTACTTC
cdr3_aa: CASSRGPGITTHEQYF

v_call: TRBV6-2/TRBV6-3
j_call: TRBJ1-5
d_call: TRBD1
cdr3_length: 16
clone_size: many
cdr3_nt: TGTGCCAGCAGAGGGGACAGGGGGCGAAGCAATCAGCCCCAGCATTTT
cdr3_aa: CASRGDRGRSNQPQHF

v_call: TRBV24-1
j_call: TRBJ2-1
d_call: NA
cdr3_length: 12
clone_size: few
cdr3_nt: TGTGCCACCAGTGGACAGTGGAGTGAGCAGTTCTTC
cdr3_aa: CATSGQWSEQFF

v_call: TRBV5-1
j_call: TRBJ1-4
d_call: NA
cdr3_length: 14
clone_size: few
cdr3_nt: TGCGCCAGCAGCAAGGGCGAGTCCGGTGAAAAACTGTTTTTT
cdr3_aa: CASSKGESGEKLFF

v_call: TRBV4-1
j_call: TRBJ1-1
d_call: TRBD1
cdr3_length: 15
clone_size: few
cdr3_nt: TGCGCCAGCAGCTATGGACAGGCGGAGAACACTGAAGCTTTCTTT
cdr3_aa: CASSYGQAENTEAFF

v_call: TRBV4-1
j_call: TRBJ2-2
d_call: NA
cdr3_length: 15
clone_size: NA
cdr3_nt: TGCGCCAGCAGCCAAGAAACTCCGAACACCGGGGAGCTGTTTTTT
cdr3_aa: CASSQETPNTGELFF

v_call: TRBV6-5
j_call: TRBJ1-3
d_call: NA
cdr3_length: 15
clone_size: few
cdr3_nt: TGTGCCAGCAGAACCGGGGGGGCACAAGGAAACACCATATATTTT
cdr3_aa: CASRTGGAQGNTIYF

v_call: TRBV4-1
j_call: TRBJ2-7
d_call: NA
cdr3_length: 15
clone_size: many
cdr3_nt: TGCGCCAGCAGCCAAGAATCTCCCGCGTTCTACGAGCAGTACTTC
cdr3_aa: CASSQESPAFYEQYF

v_call: TRBV11-1
j_call: TRBJ2-7
d_call: TRBD2
cdr3_length: 16
clone_size: NA
cdr3_nt: TGTGCCAGCAGCTTTAGTCAGCGGGGGCCCACCTACGAGCAGTACTTC
cdr3_aa: CASSFSQRGPTYEQYF

v_call: TRBV27
j_call: TRBJ2-5
d_call: NA
cdr3_length: 15
clone_size: many
cdr3_nt: TGTGCCAGCAGTTTAAGGTGGCGAGGGGAAGAGACCCAGTACTTC
cdr3_aa: CASSLRWRGEETQYF

v_call: TRBV6-5
j_call: TRBJ1-2
d_call: NA
cdr3_length: 14
clone_size: NA
cdr3_nt: TGTGCCAGCAGTTACGCGGGGGATACCTATGGCTACACCTTC
cdr3_aa: CASSYAGDTYGYTF

v_call: TRBV12-3/TRBV12-4
j_call: TRBJ1-4
d_call: NA
cdr3_length: 15
clone_size: many
cdr3_nt: TGTGCCAGCAGAAGGACTGCGGCAACTAATGAAAAACTGTTTTTT
cdr3_aa: CASRRTAATNEKLFF

v_call: TRBV29-1
j_call: TRBJ2-7
d_call: TRBD2
cdr3_length: 14
clone_size: NA
cdr3_nt: TGCAGTGGGCTAGCGGGGGGAAGCTCCTACGAGCAGTACTTC
cdr3_aa: CSGLAGGSSYEQYF

v_call: TRBV5-1
j_call: TRBJ2-5
d_call: TRBD2
cdr3_length: 15
clone_size: many
cdr3_nt: TGCGCCAGCAGCAGGGGGACTAGTGCCCAAGAGACCCAGTACTTC
cdr3_aa: CASSRGTSAQETQYF

v_call: TRBV3-1
j_call: TRBJ2-7
d_call: TRBD1
cdr3_length: 16
clone_size: NA
cdr3_nt: TGTGCCAGCAGCCAAATGACAGGGCGCGTTACCTACGAGCAGTACTTC
cdr3_aa: CASSQMTGRVTYEQYF

v_call: TRBV2
j_call: TRBJ2-1
d_call: NA
cdr3_length: 11
clone_size: few
cdr3_nt: TGTGCCAGCACAGGCCGCAATGAGCAGTTCTTC
cdr3_aa: CASTGRNEQFF

v_call: TRBV7-8
j_call: TRBJ2-7
d_call: NA
cdr3_length: 13
clone_size: many
cdr3_nt: TGTGCCAGCAGCTTAGACCAGATCTACGAGCAGTACTTC
cdr3_aa: CASSLDQIYEQYF

v_call: TRBV5-6
j_call: TRBJ2-7
d_call: NA
cdr3_length: 14
clone_size: few
cdr3_nt: TGTGCCAGCAGCAGCAGCCCAGGGGGGTACGAGCAGTACTTC
cdr3_aa: CASSSSPGGYEQYF

v_call: TRBV5-1
j_call: TRBJ1-1
d_call: NA
cdr3_length: 15
clone_size: few
cdr3_nt: TGCGCCAGCAGCCCGCGGGCAGGGGAGAGTACTGAAGCTTTCTTT
cdr3_aa: CASSPRAGESTEAFF

v_call: TRBV19
j_call: TRBJ1-5
d_call: NA
cdr3_length: 15
clone_size: few
cdr3_nt: TGTGCCAGTAGGATTATCTCGGGGAGCAATCAGCCCCAGCATTTT
cdr3_aa: CASRIISGSNQPQHF

v_call: TRBV5-1
j_call: TRBJ2-5
d_call: NA
cdr3_length: 14
clone_size: NA
cdr3_nt: TGCGCCAGCAGCCCGGGGGTAGGACAAGAGACCCAGTACTTC
cdr3_aa: CASSPGVGQETQYF

v_call: TRBV29-1
j_call: TRBJ1-5
d_call: NA
cdr3_length: 13
clone_size: few
cdr3_nt: TGCAGCGTTGCCAGGACACTTAATCAGCCCCAGCATTTT
cdr3_aa: CSVARTLNQPQHF

v_call: TRBV3-1
j_call: TRBJ2-2
d_call: TRBD2
cdr3_length: 15
clone_size: NA
cdr3_nt: TGTGCCAGCAGGGAGCGGGGGCGCTACACCGGGGAGCTGTTTTTT
cdr3_aa: CASRERGRYTGELFF

v_call: TRBV7-8
j_call: TRBJ1-2
d_call: TRBD1
cdr3_length: 13
clone_size: NA
cdr3_nt: TGTGCCAGCAGCATACGGGACAGCTATGGCTACACCTTC
cdr3_aa: CASSIRDSYGYTF

v_call: TRBV29-1
j_call: TRBJ2-1
d_call: TRBD1
cdr3_length: 12
clone_size: few
cdr3_nt: TGCAGCGCCCTAAGGACAGGGCTTGAGCAGTTCTTC
cdr3_aa: CSALRTGLEQFF

v_call: TRBV7-2
j_call: TRBJ2-1
d_call: NA
cdr3_length: 12
clone_size: NA
cdr3_nt: TGTGCCAGCAGCTTAGCGGCGCGGGAGCAGTTCTTC
cdr3_aa: CASSLAAREQFF

v_call: TRBV11-3
j_call: TRBJ2-1
d_call: TRBD2
cdr3_length: 15
clone_size: few
cdr3_nt: TGTGCCAGCAGCCCAGCACTAGCGGGTTACAATGAGCAGTTCTTC
cdr3_aa: CASSPALAGYNEQFF

v_call: TRBV20-1
j_call: TRBJ1-1
d_call: NA
cdr3_length: 14
clone_size: many
cdr3_nt: TGCAGTGCTAGAGACATAGATAAGGACACTGAAGCTTTCTTT
cdr3_aa: CSARDIDKDTEAFF

v_call: TRBV11-2
j_call: TRBJ2-7
d_call: TRBD1
cdr3_length: 13
clone_size: few
cdr3_nt: TGTGCCAGCAGCAAAGGGACAGGCTACGAGCAGTACTTC
cdr3_aa: CASSKGTGYEQYF